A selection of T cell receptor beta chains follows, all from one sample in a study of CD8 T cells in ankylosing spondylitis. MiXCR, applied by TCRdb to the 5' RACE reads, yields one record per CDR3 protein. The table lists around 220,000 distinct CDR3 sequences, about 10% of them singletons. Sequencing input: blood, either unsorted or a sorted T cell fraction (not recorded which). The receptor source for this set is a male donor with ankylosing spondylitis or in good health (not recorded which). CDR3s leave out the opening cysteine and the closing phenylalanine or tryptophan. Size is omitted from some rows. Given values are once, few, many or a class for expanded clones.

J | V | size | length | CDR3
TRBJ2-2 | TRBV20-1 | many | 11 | SAARGEGGELF
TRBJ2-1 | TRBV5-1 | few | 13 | ASSSTGGNYNEQF
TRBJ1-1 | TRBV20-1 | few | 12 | SAHSIITSTEAF
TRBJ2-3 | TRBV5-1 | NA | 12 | ASSLGTATDTQY
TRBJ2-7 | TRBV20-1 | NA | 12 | SARDLTTSYEQY
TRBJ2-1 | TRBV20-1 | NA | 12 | SAYSGGLYNEQF
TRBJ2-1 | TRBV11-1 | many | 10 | ASSPTLDEQF
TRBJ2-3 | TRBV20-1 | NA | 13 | SAGASRAGTDTQY
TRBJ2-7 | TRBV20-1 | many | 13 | SARDPGTVNYEQY
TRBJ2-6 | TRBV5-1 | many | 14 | ASSLSLSSGANVLT
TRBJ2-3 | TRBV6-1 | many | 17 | ASRGLVAGGRFGTDTQY
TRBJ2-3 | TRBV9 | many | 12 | ASSASGGANTQY
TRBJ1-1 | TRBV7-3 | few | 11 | ASSSRMNTEAF
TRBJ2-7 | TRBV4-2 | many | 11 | ASSSTDLAEQY
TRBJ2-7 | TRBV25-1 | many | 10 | ASSERLTEQY
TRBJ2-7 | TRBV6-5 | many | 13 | ASSSPGQGGYEQY
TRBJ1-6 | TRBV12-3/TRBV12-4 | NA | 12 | ASSSGQFRSPLH
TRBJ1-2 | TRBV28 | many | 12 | ASSSGRAGYGYT
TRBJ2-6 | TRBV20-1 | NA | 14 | SASQGAVSGANVLT
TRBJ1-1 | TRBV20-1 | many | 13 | STKSADLGNTEAF
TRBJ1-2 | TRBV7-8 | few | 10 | ASSSDNHGYT
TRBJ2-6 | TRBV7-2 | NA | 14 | ASSPRPGVGANVLT
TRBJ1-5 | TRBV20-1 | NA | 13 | SARDPDRGGQPQH
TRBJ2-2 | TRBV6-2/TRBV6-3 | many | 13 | ASSLDGEDTGELF
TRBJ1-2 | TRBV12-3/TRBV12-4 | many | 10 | ATDTGTYGYT
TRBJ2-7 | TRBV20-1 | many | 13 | SAREWQGRSYEQY
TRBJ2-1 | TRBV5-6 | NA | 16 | ASKAWIPASGGYNEQF
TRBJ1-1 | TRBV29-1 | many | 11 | STKGQSYTEAF
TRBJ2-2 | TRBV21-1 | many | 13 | ASSKLRFSTGELF
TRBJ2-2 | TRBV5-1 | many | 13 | ASSLQLPNTGELF
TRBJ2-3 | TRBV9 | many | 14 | ASSPRTSGSTDTQY
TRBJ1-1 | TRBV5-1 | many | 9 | ASRREVEAF
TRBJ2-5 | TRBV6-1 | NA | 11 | ASIGFSLETQY
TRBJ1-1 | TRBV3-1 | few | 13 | ASSQASRHPAEAF
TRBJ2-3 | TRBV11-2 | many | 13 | ASSSLAGGLYTQY
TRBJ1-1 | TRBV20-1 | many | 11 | SAIRRMNTEAF
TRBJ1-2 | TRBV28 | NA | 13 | ASSWTRDGNYGYT
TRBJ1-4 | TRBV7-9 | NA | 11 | ASRTGGYEKLF
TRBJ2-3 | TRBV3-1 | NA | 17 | ASSHPKGLAGGWADTQY
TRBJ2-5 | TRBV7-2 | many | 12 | ASSSYRVGETQY
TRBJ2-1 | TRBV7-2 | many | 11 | ASSLVSPLEQF
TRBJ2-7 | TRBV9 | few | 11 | ASNRDREDEQY
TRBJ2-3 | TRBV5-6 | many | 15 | ASSSPWVAGGPDTQY
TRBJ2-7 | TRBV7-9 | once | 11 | ASSLGSVLGQY
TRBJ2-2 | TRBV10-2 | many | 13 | ASRLAGSNTGELF
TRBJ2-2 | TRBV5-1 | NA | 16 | ASSFLTSGGQNTGELF
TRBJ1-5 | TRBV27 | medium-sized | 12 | ASSLQGNNQPQH
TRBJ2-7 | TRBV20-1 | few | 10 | SARDVLYEQY
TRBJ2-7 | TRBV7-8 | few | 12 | ASSLAGPLYEQY
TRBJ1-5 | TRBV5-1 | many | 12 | ASTLDGGEQPQH
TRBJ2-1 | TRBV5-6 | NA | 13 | ASSLKGRGDNEQF
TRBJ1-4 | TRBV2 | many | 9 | ASQERHDSF
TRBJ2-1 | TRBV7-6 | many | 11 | ASSLARYNEQF
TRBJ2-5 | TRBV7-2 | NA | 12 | ASSKTSGQETQY
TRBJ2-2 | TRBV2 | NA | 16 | ALSSQTGGLRLVGELF
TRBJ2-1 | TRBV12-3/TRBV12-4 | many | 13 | ASSAGLAGVQWQF
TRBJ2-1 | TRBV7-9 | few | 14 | ASSVLMTGSYNEQF